This is a list of T cell receptor beta chains from one sample in a study of shared clonotypes between healthy human individuals. Here immunoSEQ multiplex PCR was the method, and the copy in TCRdb shows in-frame clones only, minus some. The sample has under 350,000 clones; more than 75% are singletons. The specimen was memory CD8+ T cells sorted from blood. The origin of the receptors is a man in his late teens or twenties in good health. Both conserved end residues are part of each CDR3. The D gene is left open where the match is weak. A row's size may be missing; if present it is once, few, many or a size class.

cdr3_aa | cdr3_nt | clone_size | j_call | d_call | v_call
CASSEVDGMNTEAFF | TGTGCCAGCAGTGAAGTGGACGGCATGAACACTGAAGCTTTCTTT | . | TRBJ1-1 | . | TRBV6-1
CASSYSGETQYF | TGTGCCAGCAGTTACTCTGGGGAGACCCAGTACTTC | . | TRBJ2-5 | . | TRBV6-5
CASSERPLLNYGYTF | TGTGCCAGCAGTGAAAGACCCCTGCTTAACTATGGCTACACCTTC | . | TRBJ1-2 | . | TRBV2
CASSLAGCEFF | TGTGCCAGCAGCTTGGCAGGCTGCGAGTTCTTC | . | TRBJ2-1 | . | TRBV5-6
CSVEGVAGWGDYEQYF | TGCAGCGTCGAAGGAGTAGCGGGGTGGGGGGACTACGAGCAGTACTTC | . | TRBJ2-7 | TRBD2 | TRBV29-1
CASSLLLSYEQYF | TGTGCCAGCAGCTTACTACTCTCCTACGAGCAGTACTTC | . | TRBJ2-7 | . | TRBV11-1
CATSTRGHRQSYGYTF | TGTGCCACCAGCACCCGAGGACACCGACAATCCTATGGCTACACCTTC | . | TRBJ1-2 | . | TRBV15
CASSLVGLADPYEQYF | TGTGCCAGCAGCTTAGTCGGGCTGGCAGACCCTTACGAGCAGTACTTC | . | TRBJ2-7 | . | TRBV7-9
CASSQESEGFSYEQYF | TGCGCCAGCAGCCAAGAATCAGAGGGTTTCTCCTACGAGCAGTACTTC | . | TRBJ2-7 | . | TRBV4-3
CASSPNGGGTGEQYF | TGTGCCAGCAGCCCTAATGGCGGGGGCACGGGGGAGCAGTACTTC | once | TRBJ2-7 | . | TRBV7-9
CASSEIGGGSEAFF | TGTGCCAGCAGTGAAATTGGGGGTGGATCTGAAGCTTTCTTT | . | TRBJ1-1 | . | TRBV25-1
CASSELGGDFGEQYF | TGTGCCAGCAGTGAATTGGGAGGAGATTTTGGCGAGCAGTACTTC | . | TRBJ2-7 | . | TRBV2
CASSSLVPRGTYGYTF | TGTGCCAGCAGCTCCTTGGTCCCTCGGGGGACCTATGGCTACACCTTC | . | TRBJ1-2 | . | TRBV7-8
CASSSLAGGISYNEQFF | TGTGCCAGCAGCAGTCTAGCGGGGGGGATATCCTACAATGAGCAGTTCTTC | . | TRBJ2-1 | TRBD2 | TRBV11-2
CASSTGPSYNEQFF | TGTGCCAGCAGTACAGGGCCCTCCTACAATGAGCAGTTCTTC | . | TRBJ2-1 | . | TRBV6-4
CASSQDPGDSYEQYF | TGCGCCAGCAGCCAAGACCCGGGGGACTCCTACGAGCAGTACTTC | . | TRBJ2-7 | . | TRBV4-1